This T cell receptor (beta chain) was obtained from a study of blood T cell repertoires in COVID-19. Study-wide context: Acute and convalescent COVID-19 samples came from the United States, Italy and Spain.

Authors' methods: Counts of nucleated cells, estimated from reference gene primer amplification, were obtained. Assay used: immunoSEQ multiplex PCR; TCRdb lists only in-frame clones, some missing. V and J calls and clone size come straight from that table; D and trimming were deduced from the DNA. The table lists approximately 60,000 clones, 75% to 80% of them singletons. Trimming stripped 0 bases from V and 6 bases from J, with 12 bases between. This CDR3 has 15 residues. Germline lookup yields CDR1 MGHRA and CDR2 YSYEKL. The sequence derives from a man aged 50 to 60 with active or convalescent COVID-19. The V and J genes are TRBV4-1 and TRBJ1-5; D might be TRBD1 (5 bases). The specimen sequenced was peripheral blood. The CDR3 DNA follows: TGCGCCAGCAGCCAAGAAGCAGGGCAAGCTCAGCCCCAGCATTTT. It yields the protein CASSQEAGQAQPQHF.